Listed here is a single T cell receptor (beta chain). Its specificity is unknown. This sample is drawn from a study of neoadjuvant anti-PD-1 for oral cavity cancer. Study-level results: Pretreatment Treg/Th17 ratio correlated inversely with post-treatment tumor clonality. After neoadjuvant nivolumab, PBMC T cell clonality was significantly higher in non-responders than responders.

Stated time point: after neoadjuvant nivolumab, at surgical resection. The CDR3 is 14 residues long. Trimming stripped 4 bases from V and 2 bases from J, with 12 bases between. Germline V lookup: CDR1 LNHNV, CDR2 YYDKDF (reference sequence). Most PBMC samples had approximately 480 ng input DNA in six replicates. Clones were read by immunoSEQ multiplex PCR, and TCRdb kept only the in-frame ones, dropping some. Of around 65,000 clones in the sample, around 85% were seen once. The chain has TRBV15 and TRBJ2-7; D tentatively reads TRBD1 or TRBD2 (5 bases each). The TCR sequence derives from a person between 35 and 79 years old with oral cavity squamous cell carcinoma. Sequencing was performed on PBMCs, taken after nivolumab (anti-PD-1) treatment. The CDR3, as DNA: TGTGCCACCAGCACCCCGGGACGGACCTACGAGCAGTACTTC. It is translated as CATSTPGRTYEQYF.